This T cell receptor beta chain was obtained from a study of blood T cell repertoires in COVID-19. CDR1 is SEHNR and CDR2 is FQNEAQ in the germline V gene (reference sequence). This CDR3 is built from 14 residues. The V end was cut by 5 bases, the J end by 4 bases, with 15 bases between. In the original processing: Researchers report that nucleated cell counts were estimated from reference gene primer amplification. Here immunoSEQ multiplex PCR was the method, and the copy in TCRdb shows in-frame clones only, minus some. V and J calls and clone size are those listed in that table; D and trimming were worked out from the DNA. In the table there are about 200,000 clones, 81% of which are singletons.

The specimen sequenced was peripheral blood. This chain uses TRBV7-9 with TRBJ2-7; D remains unclear. The clonotype originates from a woman over 75 with acute or convalescent COVID-19. CDR3 in amino acids: CASSLARRPYEQYF. The CDR3 DNA reads TGTGCCAGCAGCCTCGCTAGGCGCCCATACGAGCAGTACTTC.